This T cell receptor (beta chain) was sequenced in a study of beta chain features in type 1 diabetes. Study-level findings and limits: A potential influence of HLA type upon TCRB rearrangement remained unresolved herein. When Type 1 diabetes patients were examined, their TCRB CDR3s proved moderately but significantly shorter in all four CD4+ subsets.

The CDR3 is 15 residues long. From germline, CDR1 is SGHAT and CDR2 FQNNGV. V was shortened by 4 bases and J by 4 bases, with 16 bases between the two germline ends. By way of CD45RO/CCR7/CD25/CD127/CD95/CD27, the CD4+ regulatory, stem cell-like memory, central memory and naive cells were sorted. The sequenced template was cDNA made from the entire isolated RNA. Data came from immunoSEQ multiplex PCR; TCRdb stores just in-frame clones and leaves some out. The sample consists of roughly 230,000 clones, about 10% of them appearing once. A word on this clone: Its antigen is currently unknown.

The chain couples TRBV11-2 to TRBJ1-2; tentatively, D is TRBD1 (5 bases). This clonotype originated in a woman aged 18-35 years in good health. The specimen was naive CD4+ T cells from blood. In DNA form, the CDR3 reads TGTGCCAGCAGCTCGCCGAACAGGCCCCTCTATGGCTACACCTTC. Translated: CASSSPNRPLYGYTF.